One sample yielded the 29 T cell receptor beta chains listed below, sequenced in a study of cytomegalovirus exposure and HLA in healthy donors. The protocol was immunoSEQ multiplex PCR, while the TCRdb copy is restricted to in-frame clones and leaves out a portion. The sample has about 160,000 clones, 85% to 90% seen once. Sequencing input: PBMCs. All receptors derive from a woman aged 30 to 39 in good health and CMV-seronegative.

This CDR3 reads CASSEGTGDIIREKLFF. For the CDR3, the DNA is TGTGCCAGCAGTGAAGGGACAGGGGATATTATACGTGAAAAACTGTTTTTT. The chain employs TRBV2 and TRBJ1-4, with 9 bases aligning to TRBD1. Germline assignment: CDR1 SNHLY and CDR2 FYNNEI. The J segment lost 7 bases and the V segment lost 1 base, leaving 10 bases of the junction unmatched. The CDR3 totals 17 residues.

The genes are TRBV9 and TRBJ2-6; no reliable D call. CDR3 length: 12 amino acids. Trimming removed 4 bases at V and 3 bases at J, with 2 bases between. The germline V gene has CDR1 SGDLS and CDR2 YYNGEE. This CDR3 reads CASSRGANVLTF. Here the CDR3 DNA reads TGTGCCAGCAGCCGTGGGGCCAACGTCCTGACTTTC.

The rearrangement links TRBV5-1 to TRBJ2-3; 8 bases match TRBD2. The ends lost 4 bases at V and 0 bases at J; junction bases unmatched: 1. The CDR3 has 14 amino acids. Germline CDR1 reads SGHRS; CDR2 reads YFSETQ. CDR3 nucleotides: TGCGCCAGCAGCGGCGGGAGGAGCACAGATACGCAGTATTTT. Protein: CASSGGRSTDTQYF.

The chain recombines TRBV4-3 with TRBJ2-5; 10 positions match TRBD2. The germline V gene encodes CDR1 LGHNA and CDR2 YSLEER. This CDR3 has 19 residues. The V and J ends lost 0 bases and 1 base, in that order; junction bases with no gene match: 11. This CDR3 reads CASSQDLIPLAGRQETQYF. The CDR3 nucleotides are TGCGCCAGCAGCCAAGATCTAATTCCACTAGCGGGACGCCAAGAGACCCAGTACTTC.

The rearrangement joins TRBV29-1 to TRBJ2-5; the D gene is possibly TRBD1 (6 bases). V lost 7 bases and J lost 3, with 12 bases in between. CDR3 length: 12 residues. Germline V gene data show CDR1 as SQVTM and CDR2 as ANQGSEA. The CDR3: CSGGTLEETQYF. CDR3 DNA sequence: TGCAGCGGGGGGACATTGGAAGAGACCCAGTACTTC. The full variable domain, in which reference TRBV29-1 and TRBJ2-5 provide the parts outside the CDR3, is SAVISQKPSRDICQRGTSLTIQCQVDSQVTMMFWYRQQPGQSLTLIATANQGSEATYESGFVIDKFPISRPNLTFSTLTVSNMSPEDSSIYLCSGGTLEETQYFGPGTRLLVL.

This clone was counted once. The chain couples TRBV5-4 to TRBJ2-3; no clear D. The germline V gene encodes CDR1 SGHNT and CDR2 YYREEE (reference sequence). The CDR3 loop spans 13 amino acids. Trimming cost V 4 bases and J 4 bases, with 10 bases left between them. The CDR3 DNA follows: TGTGCCAGCAGCCTAGTTCCCCCAGATACGCAGTATTTT. Translating it yields CASSLVPPDTQYF.

The V and J genes are TRBV10-2 and TRBJ2-7; D could derive from TRBD1 or TRBD2 (5 bases each). Between the trimmed V and J ends, which lost 7 bases and 1 base, there was a span of 14 bases. CDR1 and CDR2 from the germline V gene are WSHSY and SAAADI. The CDR3 is 14 residues long. CDR3 bases: TGCGCCAGCATATCCGGGACGGAGTCCTACGAGCAGTACTTC. Translation: CASISGTESYEQYF.

The chain combines TRBV19 with TRBJ2-2; TRBD2 matches 12 bases. Losses at the gene ends were 7 bases for V and 5 bases for J; bases not matched to a gene: 11. The CDR3 has 17 amino acids. CDR1 and CDR2 from the germline V gene are LNHDA and SQIVND (reference sequence). Here the CDR3 reads CASISRLAGVKTGELFF. For the CDR3, the DNA is TGTGCCAGTATCAGCCGACTAGCGGGAGTTAAAACCGGGGAGCTGTTTTTT.

The rearrangement links TRBV6-5 to TRBJ1-1; no definite D call. The CDR3 is 12 residues long. Germline values: CDR1 MNHEY, CDR2 SVGAGI. V was clipped by 4 bases and J by 10 bases, with 13 bases between them. This chain's CDR3 is CASSSTSSRAFF. In DNA, the CDR3 is TGTGCCAGCAGTTCCACATCTAGTCGAGCTTTCTTT.

The V gene is TRBV5-1, the J gene TRBJ2-2; 9 bases match TRBD2. The trim removed 4 bases at V and 0 bases at J, leaving 7 bases unmatched. CDR1 is SGHRS, CDR2 YFSETQ, per germline. The CDR3 has 17 amino acids. CDR3 sequence (DNA): TGCGCCAGCAGCGCCGGGACTAGCCTCACGAACACCGGGGAGCTGTTTTTT. This encodes CASSAGTSLTNTGELFF.

This chain joins TRBV10-3 and TRBJ2-3; 7 bases map to TRBD2. V dropped 11 bases and J dropped 4; count of bases not matched to a gene: 9. This CDR3 has 13 amino acids. Per the germline V gene, CDR1 is ENHRY and CDR2 is SYGVKD. CDR3 region: CAVGAGIADTQYF. In DNA, the CDR3 is TGTGCCGTGGGAGCGGGAATCGCAGATACGCAGTATTTT.

The sample holds one count of this clone. The chain recombines TRBV4-3 with TRBJ2-2; possibly TRBD1 or TRBD2 for D (5 bases each). Trimming took 4 bases from V and 4 from J, leaving 10 bases between them. This CDR3 is built from 14 residues. The germline V gene has CDR1 LGHNA and CDR2 YSLEER. Here the CDR3 reads CASSLQRGTGELFF. CDR3 in DNA: TGCGCCAGCAGCCTCCAGAGGGGCACCGGGGAGCTGTTTTTT.

The genes are TRBV7-3 and TRBJ2-3, with 8 nucleotides matching TRBD2. The junction had 6 bases not matched to a gene; V was cut back by 3 bases and J by 13 bases. The CDR3 is 12 amino acids. CDR1 SGHTA and CDR2 FQGTGA come from the germline V gene. The CDR3 protein is CASSFPGGLEYF. The CDR3 bases are TGTGCCAGCAGCTTCCCGGGGGGGTTAGAGTATTTT.

This clone was seen more than once but under ten times. The chain uses TRBV5-6 and TRBJ2-2; D unresolved. The CDR3 covers 14 residues. From germline, CDR1 is SGHDT and CDR2 YYEEEE. Trimming removed 0 bases at V and 6 bases at J, with 9 bases between. CDR3 sequence reads: CASSLAGLAGELFF. The CDR3 coding sequence is TGTGCCAGCAGCTTGGCCGGTCTAGCCGGGGAGCTGTTTTTT.

This clone was seen more than once but under ten times. This sequence joins TRBV5-1 and TRBJ2-1, with 7 bases that match TRBD1. CDR1 and CDR2 from the germline V gene are SGHRS and YFSETQ. Germline trimming cut 0 bases from V and 0 bases from J; bases unmatched to any gene: 3. The CDR3 contains 16 residues. For the CDR3, the DNA is TGCGCCAGCAGCTTGGTGGGACAGACCTCCTACAATGAGCAGTTCTTC. Its protein product is CASSLVGQTSYNEQFF.

The genes are TRBV11-2 and TRBJ2-2, with a weak D call TRBD2 (5 bases). Germline V gene data show CDR1 as SGHAT and CDR2 as FQNNGV. V lost 2 bases and J 0 bases, leaving 13 bases between the germline ends. The CDR3 is made up of 17 amino acids. The CDR3 is CASSLHIRGPNTGELFF. CDR3 in DNA: TGTGCCAGCAGCTTACACATCCGAGGGCCGAACACCGGGGAGCTGTTTTTT.

The rearrangement joins TRBV28 to TRBJ2-2; no clear D gene. Germline CDR1 is MDHEN and CDR2 is SYDVKM. V lost 5 bases and J lost 2, with 9 bases in between. There are 14 residues in the CDR3. CDR3 sequence: CASSVRVNTGELFF. CDR3 nucleotides: TGTGCCAGCAGTGTCCGGGTCAACACCGGGGAGCTGTTTTTT.

The rearrangement joins TRBV14 to TRBJ2-7; D gene unclear. The V and J ends lost 1 base and 3 bases respectively, with 7 bases between them. Germline loops: CDR1 SGHDN, CDR2 FVKESK. The CDR3 is 13 amino acids. Here the CDR3 DNA reads TGTGCCAGCAGCCAAGCTATGGGCTACGAGCAGTACTTC. Encoded protein: CASSQAMGYEQYF.

This clone was detected only once. This sequence joins TRBV9 and TRBJ1-3; D remains unclear. The germline V gene encodes CDR1 SGDLS and CDR2 YYNGEE. With 4 bases removed from V and 1 base from J, the gap between germline ends came to 15 bases. This CDR3 is 16 amino acids long. The CDR3 region has the DNA TGTGCCAGCAGCACTTACACCCGGCGTTCTGGAAACACCATATATTTT. It translates to CASSTYTRRSGNTIYF.

In this sample, this clone turned up once. The chain employs TRBV27 and TRBJ2-5; the D gene is possibly TRBD2 (6 bases). The CDR3 extends over 15 amino acids. V dropped 5 bases and J dropped 4 bases, with 17 bases sitting between them. The germline CDR1 and CDR2 sequences are MNHEY and SMNVEV (reference sequence). CDR3 DNA sequence: TGTGCCAGCAGTACTATGTCTAGCGAGGGAGAGACCCAGTACTTC. The encoded protein is CASSTMSSEGETQYF.

The CDR3 sequence: CASSEQGKAGNTIYF. The CDR3 DNA is TGTGCCAGCAGTGAACAGGGAAAGGCTGGAAACACCATATATTTT. The chain combines TRBV6-1 with TRBJ1-3; weak D call: TRBD1 (5 bases). The V gene lost 2 bases and the J gene lost 2 bases, with 10 bases spanning the gap. CDR1 is MNHNS, CDR2 SASEGT, per germline. The CDR3 consists of 15 residues.

The gene calls are TRBV6-5 and TRBJ2-1; no definite D call. Germline assignment: CDR1 MNHEY and CDR2 SVGAGI. The CDR3 has 12 amino acids. Trimming took 6 bases from V and 4 from J, leaving 7 bases between them. CDR3 in amino acids: CASRERYNEQFF. CDR3 in DNA: TGTGCCAGCAGAGAGAGGTACAATGAGCAGTTCTTC.

This clone was counted many times. The chain joins TRBV10-2 to TRBJ1-1, with D unclear. The CDR3 sequence is 13 residues long. V lost 0 bases to trimming and J lost 0 bases, with 2 bases between them. Per germline, CDR1 WSHSY and CDR2 SAAADI. DNA of the CDR3: TGCGCCAGCAGTGAGTCAGTGAACACTGAAGCTTTCTTT. Translating it yields CASSESVNTEAFF.

This clone was seen a single time. The chain carries TRBV27 and TRBJ2-7, with D perhaps given as TRBD1 or TRBD2 (6 bases each). V lost 3 bases and J 0 bases, leaving 21 bases between the germline ends. CDR1 and CDR2 (germline): MNHEY, SMNVEV (reference sequence). The CDR3 has 18 residues. CDR3 sequence (DNA): TGTGCCAGCAGTTTGAGGGGGTCCGGGAGCCCCTTCTCCTACGAGCAGTACTTC. Translation gives CASSLRGSGSPFSYEQYF.

The chain carries TRBV5-1 and TRBJ1-3; 10 bases agree with TRBD1. The CDR3 extends over 14 amino acids. Germline V gives CDR1 SGHRS, CDR2 YFSETQ. With V trimmed by 5 bases and J by 3 bases, 2 bases remained unmatched. CDR3 sequence reads: CASSDRGRGNTIYF. CDR3 coding DNA: TGCGCCAGCAGTGACAGGGGGCGTGGAAACACCATATATTTT. Using reference TRBV5-1 and TRBJ1-3 for the parts outside the CDR3, the full variable domain is KAGVTQTPRYLIKTRGQQVTLSCSPISGHRSVSWYQQTPGQGLQFLFEYFSETQRNKGNFPGRFSGRQFSNSRSEMNVSTLELGDSALYLCASSDRGRGNTIYFGEGSWLTVV.

This clone has just one count. The chain joins TRBV4-3 to TRBJ2-3; 9 bases line up with TRBD2. The CDR3 consists of 15 residues. Per the germline V gene, CDR1 is LGHNA and CDR2 is YSLEER. The J segment lost 4 bases and the V segment lost 1 base, leaving 3 bases of the junction unmatched. The CDR3 spells CASSQALAGSDTQYF. For the CDR3, the DNA is TGCGCCAGCAGCCAAGCGCTAGCGGGATCAGATACGCAGTATTTT.

The V gene is TRBV7-8, the J gene TRBJ2-7; 8 nucleotides align to TRBD1. Unmatched junction bases numbered 8, after V lost 0 bases and J lost 7 bases. The CDR3 spans 15 residues. The V gene's germline CDR1 is SGHVS and CDR2 FQNEAQ. The CDR3 DNA reads TGTGCCAGCAGCTTAGCCGGACAGGGAAGGGGTGAGCAGTACTTC. Translation: CASSLAGQGRGEQYF.

V usage is TRBV6-5 and J usage is TRBJ2-7; possibly TRBD1 or TRBD2 for D (5 bases each). V was trimmed by 0 bases and J by 5 bases, leaving 8 bases between them. The CDR3 is 13 residues long. Germline loops: CDR1 MNHEY, CDR2 SVGAGI. In DNA form, the CDR3 reads TGTGCCAGCAGTTACTCATGGGGGAACGAGCAGTACTTC. The encoded protein is CASSYSWGNEQYF.

The chain joins TRBV27 to TRBJ2-2; 12 bases fit TRBD2. Germline V gene sequence: CDR1 MNHEY, CDR2 SMNVEV (reference sequence). With V trimmed by 6 bases and J by 5 bases, 4 bases remained unmatched. This CDR3 is 15 amino acids long. The CDR3 nucleotides are TGTGCCAGCAGAACACTAGCGGGAGGAACCGGGGAGCTGTTTTTT. Residues: CASRTLAGGTGELFF.